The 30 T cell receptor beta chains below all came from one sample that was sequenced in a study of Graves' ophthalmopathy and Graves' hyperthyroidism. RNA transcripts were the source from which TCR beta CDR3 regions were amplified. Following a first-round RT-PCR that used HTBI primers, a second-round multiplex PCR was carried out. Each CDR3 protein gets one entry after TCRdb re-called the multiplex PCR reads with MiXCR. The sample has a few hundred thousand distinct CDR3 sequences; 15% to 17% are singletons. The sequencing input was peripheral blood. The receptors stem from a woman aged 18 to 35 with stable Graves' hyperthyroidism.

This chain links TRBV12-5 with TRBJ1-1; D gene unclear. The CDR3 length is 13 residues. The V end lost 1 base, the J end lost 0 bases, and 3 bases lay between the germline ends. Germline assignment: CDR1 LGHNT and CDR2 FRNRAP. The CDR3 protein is CASGLAMNTEAFF. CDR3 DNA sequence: TGTGCTAGTGGTTTGGCCATGAACACTGAAGCTTTCTTT. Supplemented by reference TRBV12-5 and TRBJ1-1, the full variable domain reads DARVTQTPRHKVTEMGQEVTMRCQPILGHNTVFWYRQTMMQGLELLAYFRNRAPLDDSGMPKDRFSAEMPDATLATLKIQPSEPRDSAVYFCASGLAMNTEAFFGQGTRLTVV.

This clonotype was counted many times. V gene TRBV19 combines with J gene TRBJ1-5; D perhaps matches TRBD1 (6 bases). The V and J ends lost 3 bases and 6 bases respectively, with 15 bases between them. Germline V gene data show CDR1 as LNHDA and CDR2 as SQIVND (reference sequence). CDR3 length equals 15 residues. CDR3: CASSIETGRFQPQHF. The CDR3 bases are TGTGCCAGTAGTATTGAAACAGGGCGTTTTCAGCCCCAGCATTTT.

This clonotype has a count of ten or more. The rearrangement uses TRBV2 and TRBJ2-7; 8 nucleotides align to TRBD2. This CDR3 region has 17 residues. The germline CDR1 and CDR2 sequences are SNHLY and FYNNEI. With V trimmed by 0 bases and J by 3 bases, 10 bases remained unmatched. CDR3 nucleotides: TGTGCCAGCAGTGAAGCGCTTCGACTAGCGACGATCTACGAGCAGTACTTC. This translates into CASSEALRLATIYEQYF.

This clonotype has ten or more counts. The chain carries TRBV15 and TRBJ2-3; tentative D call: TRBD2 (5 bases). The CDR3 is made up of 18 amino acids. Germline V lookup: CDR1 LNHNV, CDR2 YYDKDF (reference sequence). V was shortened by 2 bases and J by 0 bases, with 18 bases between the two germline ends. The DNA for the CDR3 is TGTGCCACCAGCAGACATAGGGAGTGGGGAGCTAGCACAGATACGCAGTATTTT. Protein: CATSRHREWGASTDTQYF.

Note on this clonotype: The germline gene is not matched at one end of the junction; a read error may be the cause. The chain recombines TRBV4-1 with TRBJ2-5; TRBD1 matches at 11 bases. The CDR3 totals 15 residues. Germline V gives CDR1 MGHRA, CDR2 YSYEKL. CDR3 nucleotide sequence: TGCGTCAGCAGCCAATGGACAGGGGGCGGAGAGACCCAGTACTTC. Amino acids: CVSSQWTGGGETQYF.

CDR3 loop: CASSTTRGFNQPQHF. In DNA, the CDR3 is TGTGCCAGCAGCACAACGCGCGGATTCAATCAGCCCCAGCATTTT. The genes are TRBV27 and TRBJ1-5; D is undetermined. The CDR3 runs 15 residues. CDR1 and CDR2 (germline): MNHEY, SMNVEV (reference sequence). Trimming removed 6 bases at V and 3 bases at J, with 15 bases between.

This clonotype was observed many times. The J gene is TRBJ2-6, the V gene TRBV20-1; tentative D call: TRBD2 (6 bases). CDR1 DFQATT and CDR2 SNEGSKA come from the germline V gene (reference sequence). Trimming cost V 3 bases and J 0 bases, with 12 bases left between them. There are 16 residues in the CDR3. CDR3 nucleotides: TGCAGTGCTAGCCGGGACTCCAGCTCTGGGGCCAACGTCCTGACTTTC. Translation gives CSASRDSSSGANVLTF.

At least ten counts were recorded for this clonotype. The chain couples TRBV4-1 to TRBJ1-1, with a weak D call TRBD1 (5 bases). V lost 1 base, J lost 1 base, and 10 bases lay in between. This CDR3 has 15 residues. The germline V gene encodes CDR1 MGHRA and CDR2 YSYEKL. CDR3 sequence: CASSQVGRKNTEAFF. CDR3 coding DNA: TGCGCCAGCAGCCAAGTGGGACGGAAGAACACTGAAGCTTTCTTT.

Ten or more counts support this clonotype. As DNA, the CDR3 is TGTGCCAGCAGCCCAGGGCCCAGGACCCAGTACTTC. Its translation is CASSPGPRTQYF. The V gene is TRBV11-3, the J gene TRBJ2-5; TRBD1 might be the D (5 bases). Trimming left V 5 bases short and J 7 bases short, with 11 bases between. The CDR3 runs 12 residues. Per the germline V gene, CDR1 is SGHNT and CDR2 is YENEEA.

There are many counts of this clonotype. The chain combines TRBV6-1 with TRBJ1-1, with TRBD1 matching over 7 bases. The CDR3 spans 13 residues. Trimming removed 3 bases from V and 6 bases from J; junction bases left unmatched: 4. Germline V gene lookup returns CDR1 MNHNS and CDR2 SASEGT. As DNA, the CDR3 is TGTGCCAGCAGTGAGCGCGGGACAGCTGAAGCTTTCTTT. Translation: CASSERGTAEAFF.

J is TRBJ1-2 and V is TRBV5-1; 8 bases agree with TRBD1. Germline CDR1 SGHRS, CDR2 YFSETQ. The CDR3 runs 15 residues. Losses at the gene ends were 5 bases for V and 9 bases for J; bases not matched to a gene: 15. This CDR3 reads CASRLIRWTGRSYTF. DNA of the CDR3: TGCGCCAGCAGGTTGATCCGATGGACAGGGCGAAGCTACACCTTC.

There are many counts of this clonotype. CDR3 protein: CASSSPGDSLDQPQHF. DNA of the CDR3: TGTGCCAGCAGCTCCCCAGGGGACAGTCTTGATCAGCCCCAGCATTTT. The chain combines TRBV11-1 with TRBJ1-5; 7 bases match TRBD1. After removal of 4 bases from V and 5 bases from J, the junction contained 11 bases not matched to a gene. The V gene's germline CDR1 is SGHAT and CDR2 FQDESV (reference sequence). This CDR3 contains 16 residues.

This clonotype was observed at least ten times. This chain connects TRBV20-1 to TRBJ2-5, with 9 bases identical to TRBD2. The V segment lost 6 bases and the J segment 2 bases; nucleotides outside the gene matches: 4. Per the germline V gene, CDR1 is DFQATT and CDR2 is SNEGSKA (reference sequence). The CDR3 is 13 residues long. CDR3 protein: CSATLAGQETQYF. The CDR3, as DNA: TGCAGTGCGACGCTAGCGGGACAAGAGACCCAGTACTTC.

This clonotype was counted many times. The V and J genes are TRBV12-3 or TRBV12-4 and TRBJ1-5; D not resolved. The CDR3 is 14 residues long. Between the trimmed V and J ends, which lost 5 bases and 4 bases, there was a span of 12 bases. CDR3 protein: CASSVEGRNQPQHF. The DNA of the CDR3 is TGTGCCAGCAGTGTAGAGGGTAGAAATCAGCCCCAGCATTTT.

The CDR3 is CASSPNDYHGYTF. For the CDR3, the DNA is TGTGCCAGCAGTCCGAACGACTATCACGGCTACACCTTC. The chain has TRBV6-1 and TRBJ1-2; the D is unclear. Germline loops: CDR1 MNHNS, CDR2 SASEGT. Trimming removed 5 bases at V and 8 bases at J, with 15 bases between. This CDR3 contains 13 residues.

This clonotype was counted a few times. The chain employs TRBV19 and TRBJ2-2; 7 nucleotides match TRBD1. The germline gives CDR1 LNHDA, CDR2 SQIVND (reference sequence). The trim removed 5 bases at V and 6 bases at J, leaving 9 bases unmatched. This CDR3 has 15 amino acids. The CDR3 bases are TGTGCCAGTAGTCGGGGACAGCAGATTCCCGGGGAGCTGTTTTTT. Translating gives CASSRGQQIPGELFF.

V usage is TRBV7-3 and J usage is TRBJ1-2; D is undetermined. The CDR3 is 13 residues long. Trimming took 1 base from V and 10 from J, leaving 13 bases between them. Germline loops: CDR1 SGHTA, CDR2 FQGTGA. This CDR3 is CASSLNPVGDYTF. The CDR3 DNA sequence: TGTGCCAGCAGCTTAAATCCTGTCGGTGACTACACCTTC.

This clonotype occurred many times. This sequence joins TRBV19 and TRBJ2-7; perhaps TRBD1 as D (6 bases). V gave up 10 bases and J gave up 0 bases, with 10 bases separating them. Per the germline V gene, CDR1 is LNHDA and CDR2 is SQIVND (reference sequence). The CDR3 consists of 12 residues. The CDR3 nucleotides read TGTGCCACCCGGGACAACTCCTACGAGCAGTACTTC. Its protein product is CATRDNSYEQYF. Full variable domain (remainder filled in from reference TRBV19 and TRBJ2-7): DGGITQSPKYLFRKEGQNVTLSCEQNLNHDAMYWYRQDPGQGLRLIYYSQIVNDFQKGDIAEGYSVSREKKESFPLTVTSAQKNPTAFYLCATRDNSYEQYFGPGTRLTVT.

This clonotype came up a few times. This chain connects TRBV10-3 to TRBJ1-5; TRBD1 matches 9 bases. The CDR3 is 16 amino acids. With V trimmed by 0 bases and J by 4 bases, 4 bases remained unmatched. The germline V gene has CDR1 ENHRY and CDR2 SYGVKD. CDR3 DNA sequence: TGTGCCATCAGTGAGTCGCTGGGGACAGGGAATCAGCCCCAGCATTTT. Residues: CAISESLGTGNQPQHF.

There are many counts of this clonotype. The CDR3 is CASSEEEEGAHEQYF. The CDR3, as DNA: TGTGCCAGCAGTGAAGAGGAAGAGGGGGCCCACGAGCAGTACTTC. The V gene is TRBV6-1, the J gene TRBJ2-7; TRBD1 matches at 7 bases. V lost 1 base to trimming and J lost 5 bases; unmatched junction nucleotides: 8. CDR1 is MNHNS, CDR2 SASEGT, per germline. The CDR3 length is 15 residues.

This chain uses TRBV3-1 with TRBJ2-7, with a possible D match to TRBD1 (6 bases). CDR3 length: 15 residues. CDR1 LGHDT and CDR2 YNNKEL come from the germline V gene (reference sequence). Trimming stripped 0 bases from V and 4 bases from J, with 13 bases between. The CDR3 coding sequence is TGTGCCAGCAGCCAAGAGCGGTGGGGACAATACGAGCAGTACTTC. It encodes CASSQERWGQYEQYF.

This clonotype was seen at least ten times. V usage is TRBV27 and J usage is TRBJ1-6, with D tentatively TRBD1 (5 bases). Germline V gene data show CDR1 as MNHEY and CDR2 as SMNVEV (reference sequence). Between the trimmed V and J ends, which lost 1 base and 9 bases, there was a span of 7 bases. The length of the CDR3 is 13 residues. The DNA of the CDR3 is TGTGCCAGCAGTTTATATGGGGCTTCACCCCTCCACTTT. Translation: CASSLYGASPLHF.

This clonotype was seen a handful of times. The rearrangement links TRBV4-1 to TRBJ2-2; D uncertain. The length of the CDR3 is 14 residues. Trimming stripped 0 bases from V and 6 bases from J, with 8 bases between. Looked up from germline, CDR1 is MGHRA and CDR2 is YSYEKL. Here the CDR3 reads CASSQDGVPGELFF. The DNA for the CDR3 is TGCGCCAGCAGCCAAGATGGGGTCCCCGGGGAGCTGTTTTTT.

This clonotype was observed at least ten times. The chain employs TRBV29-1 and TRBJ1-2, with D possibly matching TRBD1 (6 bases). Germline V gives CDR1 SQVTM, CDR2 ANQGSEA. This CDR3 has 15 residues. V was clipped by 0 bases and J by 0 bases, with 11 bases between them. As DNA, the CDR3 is TGCAGCGTTGAAGATCCGGGGACATCTAACTATGGCTACACCTTC. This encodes CSVEDPGTSNYGYTF.

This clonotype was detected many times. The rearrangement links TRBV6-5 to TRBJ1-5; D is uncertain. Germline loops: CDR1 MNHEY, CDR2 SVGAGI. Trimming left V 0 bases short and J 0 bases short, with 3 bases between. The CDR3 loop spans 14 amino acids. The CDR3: CASSYSSSNQPQHF. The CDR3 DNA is TGTGCCAGCAGTTACTCTAGTAGCAATCAGCCCCAGCATTTT.

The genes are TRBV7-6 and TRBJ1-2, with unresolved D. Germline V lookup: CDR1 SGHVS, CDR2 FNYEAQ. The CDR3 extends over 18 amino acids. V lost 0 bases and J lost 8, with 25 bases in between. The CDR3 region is CASSLAHHDKVPRYGYTF. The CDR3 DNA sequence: TGTGCCAGCAGCTTAGCGCATCATGACAAGGTCCCACGGTACGGCTACACCTTC.

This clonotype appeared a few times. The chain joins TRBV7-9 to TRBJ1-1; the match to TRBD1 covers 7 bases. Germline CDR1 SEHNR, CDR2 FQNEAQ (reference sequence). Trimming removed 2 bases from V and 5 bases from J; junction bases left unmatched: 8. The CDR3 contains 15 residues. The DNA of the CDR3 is TGTGCCAGCAGCTTACTACAGGGGATTAGGACTGAAGCTTTCTTT. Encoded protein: CASSLLQGIRTEAFF.

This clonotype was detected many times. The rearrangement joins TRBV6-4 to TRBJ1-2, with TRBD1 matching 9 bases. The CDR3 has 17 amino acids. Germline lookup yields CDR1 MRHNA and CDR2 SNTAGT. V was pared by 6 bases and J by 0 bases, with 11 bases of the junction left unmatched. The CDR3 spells CASSPSGQGASNYGYTF. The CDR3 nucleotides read TGTGCCAGCAGCCCTTCGGGACAGGGAGCTTCTAACTATGGCTACACCTTC.

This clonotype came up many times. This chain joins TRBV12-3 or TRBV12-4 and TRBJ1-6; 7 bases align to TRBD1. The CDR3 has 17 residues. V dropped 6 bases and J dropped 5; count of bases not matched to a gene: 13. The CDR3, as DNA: TGTGCCAGCAGGGAATGGGGGGCAGGGGGAAATAATTCACCCCTCCACTTT. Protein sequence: CASREWGAGGNNSPLHF.

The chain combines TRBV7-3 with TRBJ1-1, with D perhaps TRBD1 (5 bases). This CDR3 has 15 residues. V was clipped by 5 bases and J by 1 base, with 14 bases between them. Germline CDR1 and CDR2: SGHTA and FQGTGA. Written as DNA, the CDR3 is TGTGCCAGCAGCGTGGAGAGGACATCGAACACTGAAGCTTTCTTT. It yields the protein CASSVERTSNTEAFF.